This T cell receptor beta chain was sequenced during a study of a mutant IDH1 vaccine in newly diagnosed glioma (dated by TCRdb to the early 2020s). A note on the overall study: Of the 25 to 35 patients who were treated, 62.5% were male and approximately 38% were female, and the mean age was approximately 40 years. For exploratory analyses, longitudinal TCRB deep sequencing was carried out in roughly 23 treated patients wherever samples were available. Peripheral blood was drawn at six visits: V03 (baseline), V05, V07, V10, V12 and V13. Prior to enrollment, standard therapy consisting of radiotherapy alone, temozolomide alone, or radiochemotherapy with temozolomide had been administered to patients, with the combination being received by most patients.

Trimming costs V 0 bases and J 2 bases, and their ends lie 10 bases apart. From a lookup of the germline V gene, CDR1 and CDR2 are SGDLS and YYNGEE. The CDR3 measures 15 amino acids from cysteine to phenylalanine. Here the CDR3 DNA is all that survives: 45 bases in frame from base 1. This specimen's time point label, interpreted: baseline, week 1 (first vaccination visit). The sample's treatment or condition label, decoded: pre-vaccination baseline after standard-of-care therapy. All donors had newly diagnosed IDH1-mutant astrocytomas of WHO grade 3 or 4 that showed loss of nuclear ATRX. The samples were drawn from NOA16, a multicentre, single-arm, open-label phase I trial in Germany that tested a mutant IDH1 peptide vaccine in humans for the first time. For immunogenicity testing, the blood drawn at visit V03 was used as the baseline sample. The DNeasy Blood and Tissue Kit was used to extract genomic DNA from EDTA blood for TCRB sequencing.

Overall study outcomes, separate from this receptor: Immune responses induced by the vaccine were seen in over 90% of patients across multiple MHC alleles. PBMC samples for TCRB deep sequencing were selected based on availability. According to the authors, sample limitations meant that analyses of patient blood samples could not be reproduced. Pseudoprogression seemed to be unrelated to changes in the top peripheral T cell clonotypes found by TCRB sequencing.

Points on this clone: Its antigen remains undetermined. Base qualities are not recorded, but no much larger clone differs from it by a single base.

Preparation of the library involved the immunoSEQ multiplex PCR assay. Following the manufacturer's protocol, the hsTCRB Kit was used to amplify rearranged TCR beta chain sequences. An Illumina MiSeq was used to sequence the TCRB libraries. The study's processing was this. The proprietary platform of the kit vendor was used for demultiplexing, trimming and gene mapping. TCRdb obtained this table from immuneACCESS and retained in-frame rearrangements with V and J assigned. These tables miss some clones; where compared with another copy, unresolved V genes account for less than half of the shortfall, and the remainder is unexplained. Clonal size and the V and J genes are those of that table, whereas D and trimming came from the DNA. This sample has approximately 92,000 clones in its table, and roughly 78% of those were observed once. The top ten hold 7.5% of the sample.

The chain is encoded by TRBV9 joined to TRBJ2-3, with no confident D gene call. The sequencing used PBMCs, collected from a glioma patient treated with radiotherapy, temozolomide or both. This receptor was identified in a man aged 40-49 years with glioma. The CDR3 corresponds to CASSVDGDYTDTQYF. Here is the DNA: TGTGCCAGCAGCGTAGACGGAGATTACACAGATACGCAGTATTTT.